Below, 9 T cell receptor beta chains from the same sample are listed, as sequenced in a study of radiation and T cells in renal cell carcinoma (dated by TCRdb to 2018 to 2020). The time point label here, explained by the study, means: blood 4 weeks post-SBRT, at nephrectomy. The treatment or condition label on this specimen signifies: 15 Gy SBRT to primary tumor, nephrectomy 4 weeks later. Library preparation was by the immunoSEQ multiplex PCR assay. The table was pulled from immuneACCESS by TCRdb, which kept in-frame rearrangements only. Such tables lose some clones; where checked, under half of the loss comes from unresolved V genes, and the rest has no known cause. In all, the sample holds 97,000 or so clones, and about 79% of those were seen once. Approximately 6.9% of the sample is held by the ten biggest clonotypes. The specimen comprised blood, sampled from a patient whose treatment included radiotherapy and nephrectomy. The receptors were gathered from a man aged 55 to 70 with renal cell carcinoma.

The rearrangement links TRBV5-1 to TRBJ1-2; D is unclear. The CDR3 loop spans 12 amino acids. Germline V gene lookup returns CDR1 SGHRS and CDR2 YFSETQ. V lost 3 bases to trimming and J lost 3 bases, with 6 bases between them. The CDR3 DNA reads TGCGCCAGCAGCTACTCGGACTATGGCTACACCTTC. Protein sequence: CASSYSDYGYTF.

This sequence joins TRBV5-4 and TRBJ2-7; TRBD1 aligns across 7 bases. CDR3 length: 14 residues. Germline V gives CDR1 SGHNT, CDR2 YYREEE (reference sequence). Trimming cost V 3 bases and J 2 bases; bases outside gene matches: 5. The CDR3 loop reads CASSWTGEPYEQYF. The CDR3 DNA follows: TGTGCCAGCAGCTGGACAGGAGAGCCCTACGAGCAGTACTTC.

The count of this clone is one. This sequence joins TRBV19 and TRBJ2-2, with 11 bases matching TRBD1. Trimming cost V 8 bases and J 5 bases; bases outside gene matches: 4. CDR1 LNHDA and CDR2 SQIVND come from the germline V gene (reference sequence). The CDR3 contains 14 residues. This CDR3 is CASQRDRGTGELFF. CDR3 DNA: TGTGCCAGTCAACGGGACAGGGGGACCGGGGAGCTGTTTTTT.

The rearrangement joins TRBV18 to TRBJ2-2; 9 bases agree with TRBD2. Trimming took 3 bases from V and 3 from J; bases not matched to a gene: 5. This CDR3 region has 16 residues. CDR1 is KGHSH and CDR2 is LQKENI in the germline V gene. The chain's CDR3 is CASSPLLAGDTGELFF. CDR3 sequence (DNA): TGTGCCAGCTCACCTCTACTAGCGGGTGACACCGGGGAGCTGTTTTTT.

Written as DNA, the CDR3 is TGTGCCAGCAGCGACCGACGTACGGGGCGGGATGGCTACACCTTC. Its protein product is CASSDRRTGRDGYTF. The J gene is TRBJ1-2, the V gene TRBV11-2; possible D gene TRBD1, 5 bases. From germline, CDR1 is SGHAT and CDR2 FQNNGV. The CDR3 is 15 residues long. The V end was cut by 5 bases, the J end by 6 bases, with 19 bases between.

CDR3 DNA: TGTGCCAGCAACCGAGAGGGAGGGAACACCGGGGAGCTGTTTTTT. Translation gives CASNREGGNTGELFF. The chain combines TRBV7-2 with TRBJ2-2; TRBD2 is a possible D gene (6 bases). Trimming removed 7 bases at V and 1 base at J, with 13 bases between. This CDR3 is 15 amino acids long. Germline lookup yields CDR1 SGHTA and CDR2 FQGNSA.

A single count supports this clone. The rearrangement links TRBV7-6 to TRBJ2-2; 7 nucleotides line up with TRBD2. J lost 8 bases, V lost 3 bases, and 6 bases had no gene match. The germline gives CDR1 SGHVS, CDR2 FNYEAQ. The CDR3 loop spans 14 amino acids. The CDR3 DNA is TGTGCCAGCAGCTTTGGGACTAAGACTGGGGAGCTGTTTTTT. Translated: CASSFGTKTGELFF.

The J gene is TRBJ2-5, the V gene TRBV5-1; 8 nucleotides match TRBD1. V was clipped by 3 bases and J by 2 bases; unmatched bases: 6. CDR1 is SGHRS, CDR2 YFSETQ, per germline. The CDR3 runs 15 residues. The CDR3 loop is CASSSPTGVQETQYF. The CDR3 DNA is TGCGCCAGCAGCTCTCCGACAGGGGTACAAGAGACCCAGTACTTC.

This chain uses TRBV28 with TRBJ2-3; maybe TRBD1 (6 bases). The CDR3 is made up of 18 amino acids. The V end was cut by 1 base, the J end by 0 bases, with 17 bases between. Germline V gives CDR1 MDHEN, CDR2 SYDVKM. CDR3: CASSLSLGGGRSTDTQYF. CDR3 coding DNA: TGTGCCAGCAGTTTATCCCTCGGTGGGGGCCGGAGCACAGATACGCAGTATTTT. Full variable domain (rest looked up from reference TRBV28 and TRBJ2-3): DVKVTQSSRYLVKRTGEKVFLECVQDMDHENMFWYRQDPGLGLRLIYFSYDVKMKEKGDIPEGYSVSREKKERFSLILESASTNQTSMYLCASSLSLGGGRSTDTQYFGPGTRLTVL.